This T cell receptor beta chain was identified during a study of blood T cell repertoires in COVID-19. The CDR3 runs to 15 residues. V gave up 3 bases and J gave up 9 bases; unmatched junction bases: 9. CDR1 MDHEN and CDR2 SYDVKM come from the germline V gene. In the study's own analysis: Researchers report that nucleated cell counts were estimated from reference gene primer amplification. Repertoires were generated with immunoSEQ multiplex PCR, while TCRdb's copy carries only in-frame clones and drops some. The V and J calls and clone size were taken over from that table, and D and trimming were inferred from the DNA. The data show about 220,000 clones, around 82% seen once.

Sequencing used peripheral blood. This clonotype was sampled from a human donor in a cohort sampled during active COVID-19. This rearrangement joins TRBV28 to TRBJ2-1, with 9 positions matching TRBD1. The CDR3 DNA reads as TGTGCCAGCAGTTTCGGGGACAGGGTACAGGGTGAGCAGTTCTTC. It translates to CASSFGDRVQGEQFF.